A single sample gave rise to the 6 T cell receptor beta chains below, sequenced in a study of neurological immune-mediated disorders. TCRdb used MiXCR to reprocess the 5' RACE reads, holding one entry per CDR3 protein. The table includes fewer than 110,000 distinct CDR3 sequences, 11% detected once. Indicated time point: longitudinal time-point 3. The specimen was PBMCs. These receptors were taken from a female donor with HTLV-1-associated myelopathy (HAM/TSP).

This clonotype was seen repeatedly, ten times or more. The gene calls are TRBV5-1 and TRBJ1-3, with D perhaps matching TRBD1 (5 bases). Trimming took off 4 bases at V and 0 bases at J, with 8 bases between the two ends. The CDR3 is 14 residues long. Germline V gene lookup returns CDR1 SGHRS and CDR2 YFSETQ. CDR3 sequence (DNA): TGCGCCAGCAGCCGCGGGGGCTCTGGAAACACCATATATTTT. Its translation is CASSRGGSGNTIYF.

In this sample, this clonotype turned up many times. V gene TRBV12-3 or TRBV12-4 combines with J gene TRBJ2-7; 10 bases fit TRBD1. V gave up 2 bases and J gave up 6 bases; unmatched junction bases: 4. The CDR3 consists of 14 residues. The CDR3 spells CASSLLGQGFEQYF. CDR3 sequence (DNA): TGTGCCAGCAGTTTATTGGGACAGGGGTTCGAGCAGTACTTC.

This clonotype turned up a few times. The chain joins TRBV28 to TRBJ2-2, with 8 nucleotides matching TRBD1. The CDR3 runs 16 residues. With 2 bases clipped from V and 4 bases from J, the junction kept 6 bases outside the gene matches. Germline loops: CDR1 MDHEN, CDR2 SYDVKM. The CDR3 DNA reads TGTGCCAGCAGTTTAAGGGACAGGCTCCCCACCGGGGAGCTGTTTTTT. The encoded protein is CASSLRDRLPTGELFF.

This clonotype was recorded many times. The rearrangement uses TRBV5-1 and TRBJ2-3; D gene uncertain. The CDR3 sequence is 12 residues long. The germline V gene has CDR1 SGHRS and CDR2 YFSETQ. V lost 5 bases, J lost 2 bases, and 6 bases lay in between. CDR3 loop: CASRDYTDTQYF. DNA for the CDR3: TGCGCCAGCAGGGATTACACAGATACGCAGTATTTT.

In this sample, this clonotype turned up many times. The gene calls are TRBV6-6 and TRBJ2-5, with 12 positions matching TRBD2. From germline, CDR1 is MNHNY and CDR2 SVGAGI (reference sequence). Germline trimming cut 3 bases from V and 9 bases from J; bases unmatched to any gene: 8. The CDR3 spans 15 residues. The CDR3 DNA reads as TGTGCCAGCAGTTATATGGCTAGCGGGGGGGCAGCCCAGTACTTC. Protein: CASSYMASGGAAQYF.

In this sample, this clonotype turned up many times. The V and J genes are TRBV7-2 and TRBJ1-1, with D possibly TRBD1 on 6 matching bases. The V end was cut by 5 bases, the J end by 3 bases, with 13 bases between. The germline V gene encodes CDR1 SGHTA and CDR2 FQGNSA. The CDR3 is made up of 14 amino acids. The CDR3 loop reads CASSPRGHDTEAFF. CDR3 in DNA: TGTGCCAGCAGCCCGCGGGGACACGACACTGAAGCTTTCTTT. Variable domain in full (rest from reference TRBV7-2 and TRBJ1-1): GAGVSQSPSNKVTEKGKDVELRCDPISGHTALYWYRQSLGQGLEFLIYFQGNSAPDKSGLPSDRFSAERTGGSVSTLTIQRTQQEDSAVYLCASSPRGHDTEAFFGQGTRLTVV.